This T cell receptor (beta chain) comes out of a study of T cell repertoires in cytomegalovirus infection. TCRdb reprocessed the reads via MiXCR and lists one record per CDR3 protein. The profile covers 450,000 to 600,000 distinct CDR3 sequences, with approximately 11% appearing a single time and about 9.4% taken by the ten largest. Between the trimmed V and J ends, which lost 6 bases and 3 bases, there was a span of 21 bases. Germline V gene data show CDR1 as SGHTS and CDR2 as YDEGEE. There are 17 residues in the CDR3. This receptor was obtained from a human donor in good health (CMV status not recorded). Some clones in this sample may be carry-over from other donors' samples. Sequencing was performed on PBMCs. V and J are TRBV5-8 and TRBJ2-2; tentative D call: TRBD2 (6 bases). The CDR3 region has the DNA TGTGCCAGCAACGAACCCTACAGGAGGGTGGACACCGGGGAGCTGTTTTTT. This codes for CASNEPYRRVDTGELFF.